Listed below are T cell receptor beta chains from one sample, sequenced in a study of cytomegalovirus exposure and HLA in healthy donors. Produced via immunoSEQ multiplex PCR; TCRdb's table is partial and in-frame only. The data show tens of thousands of clones, with 65% to 75% seen just once and roughly 25% held by the top ten. Input material: PBMCs. These receptors originate from a man aged 50-60 years in good health and CMV-seropositive. Both conserved end residues are part of each CDR3. The D gene is left open where the match is weak. For some rows the clone size is stated as once, few or many, or as a class when expanded; others skip it.

J gene: TRBJ1-5
V gene: TRBV28
CDR3 length: 15
D gene: TRBD1
clone size: .
CDR3 DNA: TGTGCCAGCAGCTTACGACAGGGGAATGGTCAGCCCCAGCATTTT
CDR3 protein: CASSLRQGNGQPQHF

J gene: TRBJ1-2
V gene: TRBV10-2
CDR3 length: 14
D gene: .
clone size: .
CDR3 DNA: TGCGCCAGCAGTCAAAGGGGATCCAACTATGGCTACACCTTC
CDR3 protein: CASSQRGSNYGYTF

J gene: TRBJ1-2
V gene: TRBV9
CDR3 length: 16
D gene: TRBD1
clone size: .
CDR3 DNA: TGTGCCAGCAGCGCCACACTACAGGGGGCCACCTATGGCTACACCTTC
CDR3 protein: CASSATLQGATYGYTF

J gene: TRBJ2-1
V gene: TRBV7-8
CDR3 length: 15
D gene: TRBD2
clone size: .
CDR3 DNA: TGTGCCAGCAGCTTAGTGGGACTAGATAGGAATGAGCAGTTCTTC
CDR3 protein: CASSLVGLDRNEQFF

J gene: TRBJ1-2
V gene: TRBV5-1
CDR3 length: 14
D gene: .
clone size: .
CDR3 DNA: TGCGCCAGCAGCTTGGAGGCGGGTTCCTATGGCTACACCTTC
CDR3 protein: CASSLEAGSYGYTF

J gene: TRBJ2-1
V gene: TRBV10-2
CDR3 length: 15
D gene: TRBD2
clone size: .
CDR3 DNA: TGCGCCAGCAGTGAACCTAGCGGGGGCCTAAATGAGCAGTTCTTC
CDR3 protein: CASSEPSGGLNEQFF

J gene: TRBJ2-7
V gene: TRBV11-2
CDR3 length: 15
D gene: .
clone size: .
CDR3 DNA: TGTGCCAGCAGCTTAGTCGGTGCAGGGACCTACGAGCAGTACTTC
CDR3 protein: CASSLVGAGTYEQYF

J gene: TRBJ2-2
V gene: TRBV30
CDR3 length: 14
D gene: .
clone size: .
CDR3 DNA: TGTGCCTGGAGTGTGGTGGGGGCCACCGGGGAGCTGTTTTTT
CDR3 protein: CAWSVVGATGELFF

J gene: TRBJ2-7
V gene: TRBV5-4
CDR3 length: 15
D gene: TRBD1
clone size: few
CDR3 DNA: TGTGCCAGCAGCCAGTCCGGGACAGGGGCCTACGAGCAGTACTTC
CDR3 protein: CASSQSGTGAYEQYF

J gene: TRBJ2-7
V gene: TRBV7-8
CDR3 length: 16
D gene: TRBD1
clone size: .
CDR3 DNA: TGTGCCAGCAGCCCAGGGGCGGGCAGGGGGCTCTACGAGCAGTACTTC
CDR3 protein: CASSPGAGRGLYEQYF

J gene: TRBJ2-5
V gene: TRBV27
CDR3 length: 14
D gene: TRBD1
clone size: .
CDR3 DNA: TGTGCCAGCAGTTCGGGACAGGGGATTGAGACCCAGTACTTC
CDR3 protein: CASSSGQGIETQYF

J gene: TRBJ2-7
V gene: TRBV27
CDR3 length: 15
D gene: .
clone size: .
CDR3 DNA: TGTGCCAGCAGTTTAGGGCCAGGCTGGGTCTACGAGCAGTACTTC
CDR3 protein: CASSLGPGWVYEQYF

J gene: TRBJ1-4
V gene: TRBV5-6
CDR3 length: 13
D gene: TRBD1
clone size: few
CDR3 DNA: TGTGCCAGCAGTGAGACAGGGGGTGGAAAACTGTTTTTT
CDR3 protein: CASSETGGGKLFF

J gene: TRBJ2-7
V gene: TRBV7-7
CDR3 length: 16
D gene: TRBD2
clone size: .
CDR3 DNA: TGTGCCAGCAGCTTATACGCGGGAGGGCCCATCAACGAGCAGTACTTC
CDR3 protein: CASSLYAGGPINEQYF

J gene: TRBJ2-3
V gene: TRBV9
CDR3 length: 17
D gene: TRBD1
clone size: .
CDR3 DNA: TGTGCCAGCAGCGCGGGGACAGGGGGCCTCGGCACAGATACGCAGTATTTT
CDR3 protein: CASSAGTGGLGTDTQYF

J gene: TRBJ1-1
V gene: TRBV9
CDR3 length: 16
D gene: .
clone size: .
CDR3 DNA: TGTGCCAGCAGCGTAAGCCGGGGTCTTTATGACACTGAAGCTTTCTTT
CDR3 protein: CASSVSRGLYDTEAFF

J gene: TRBJ1-1
V gene: TRBV9
CDR3 length: 14
D gene: .
clone size: .
CDR3 DNA: TGTGCCAGCAGCGTAGTGAGCATGAACACTGAAGCTTTCTTT
CDR3 protein: CASSVVSMNTEAFF

J gene: TRBJ2-5
V gene: TRBV14
CDR3 length: 15
D gene: TRBD1
clone size: .
CDR3 DNA: TGTGCCAGCAGCCAAGAGAGACAGGGCCAAGAGACCCAGTACTTC
CDR3 protein: CASSQERQGQETQYF

J gene: TRBJ1-2
V gene: TRBV5-1
CDR3 length: 12
D gene: TRBD1
clone size: .
CDR3 DNA: TGCGCCACCGGCACAGGGGACTATGGCTACACCTTC
CDR3 protein: CATGTGDYGYTF

J gene: TRBJ2-3
V gene: TRBV19
CDR3 length: 15
D gene: .
clone size: .
CDR3 DNA: TGTGCCAGTAGTATAGTTCGGGGAAGCACAGATACGCAGTATTTT
CDR3 protein: CASSIVRGSTDTQYF

J gene: TRBJ2-1
V gene: TRBV25-1
CDR3 length: 14
D gene: TRBD2
clone size: .
CDR3 DNA: TGTGCCAGCAGTGTGGGGACTAGATACAATGAGCAGTTCTTC
CDR3 protein: CASSVGTRYNEQFF

J gene: TRBJ2-7
V gene: TRBV11-2
CDR3 length: 13
D gene: .
clone size: .
CDR3 DNA: TGTGCCAGCAGCTTACCCCACTCCTACGAGCAGTACTTC
CDR3 protein: CASSLPHSYEQYF

J gene: TRBJ2-7
V gene: TRBV28
CDR3 length: 14
D gene: .
clone size: .
CDR3 DNA: TGTGCCAGCAGTTTATCGACTAGAGGGGACTGGCAGTACTTC
CDR3 protein: CASSLSTRGDWQYF

J gene: TRBJ2-7
V gene: TRBV10-2
CDR3 length: 14
D gene: TRBD2
clone size: once
CDR3 DNA: TGCGCCAGCAGTGGGACTAGCGGGTCCTACGAGCAGTACTTC
CDR3 protein: CASSGTSGSYEQYF

J gene: TRBJ2-3
V gene: TRBV9
CDR3 length: 15
D gene: TRBD1
clone size: few
CDR3 DNA: TGTGCCAGCAGCGCCGGGACAGGGAGGGCAGATACGCAGTATTTT
CDR3 protein: CASSAGTGRADTQYF

J gene: TRBJ2-7
V gene: TRBV13
CDR3 length: 14
D gene: TRBD2
clone size: .
CDR3 DNA: TGTGCCAGCAGCTTTTCCCGGGAGGTATACGAGCAGTACTTC
CDR3 protein: CASSFSREVYEQYF

J gene: TRBJ1-2
V gene: TRBV5-1
CDR3 length: 16
D gene: TRBD1
clone size: .
CDR3 DNA: TGCGCCAGCAGCTTGGCCGGCCAGGGGCAGGGGGATGGCTACACCTTC
CDR3 protein: CASSLAGQGQGDGYTF

J gene: TRBJ2-1
V gene: TRBV4-1
CDR3 length: 20
D gene: TRBD2
clone size: .
CDR3 DNA: TGCGCCAGCAGCTCTTTAGCGGGAGTCACTATTGTCGGGTCCTACAATGAGCAGTTCTTC
CDR3 protein: CASSSLAGVTIVGSYNEQFF

J gene: TRBJ2-2
V gene: TRBV10-3
CDR3 length: 15
D gene: TRBD2
clone size: .
CDR3 DNA: TGTGCCATACGAGGCAGTAAACTAGCGGGCGGGGAGCTGTTTTTT
CDR3 protein: CAIRGSKLAGGELFF

J gene: TRBJ1-1
V gene: TRBV18
CDR3 length: 16
D gene: TRBD1
clone size: once
CDR3 DNA: TGTGCCAGCTCAAGGACAGGTGATAAGAGGAACACTGAAGCTTTCTTT
CDR3 protein: CASSRTGDKRNTEAFF

J gene: TRBJ1-1
V gene: TRBV7-9
CDR3 length: 15
D gene: .
clone size: .
CDR3 DNA: TGTGCCAGCAGGCGGAGCGGGACGTTGGGCACTGAAGCTTTCTTT
CDR3 protein: CASRRSGTLGTEAFF

J gene: TRBJ1-6
V gene: TRBV5-1
CDR3 length: 16
D gene: TRBD1
clone size: once
CDR3 DNA: TGCGCCAGCAGCTTGGCCGGGACAGGGGAAAATTCACCCCTCCACTTT
CDR3 protein: CASSLAGTGENSPLHF

J gene: TRBJ2-5
V gene: TRBV6-5
CDR3 length: 15
D gene: TRBD1
clone size: .
CDR3 DNA: TGTGCCAGCACCACCGGGACAGCCATTGGGGAGACCCAGTACTTC
CDR3 protein: CASTTGTAIGETQYF

J gene: TRBJ1-5
V gene: TRBV7-9
CDR3 length: 12
D gene: .
clone size: .
CDR3 DNA: TGTGCCAGCAGCTTAGTCCAGGGCCCCCAGCATTTT
CDR3 protein: CASSLVQGPQHF

J gene: TRBJ2-7
V gene: TRBV2
CDR3 length: 16
D gene: TRBD2
clone size: .
CDR3 DNA: TGTGCCAGCAGTGAAGAGGATAGCGGGAGGGTTAGCGAGCAGTACTTC
CDR3 protein: CASSEEDSGRVSEQYF

J gene: TRBJ2-7
V gene: TRBV20-1
CDR3 length: 11
D gene: .
clone size: .
CDR3 DNA: TGCAGTGCTAGTGTCAGCTACGAGCAGTACTTC
CDR3 protein: CSASVSYEQYF

J gene: TRBJ2-2
V gene: TRBV7-7
CDR3 length: 16
D gene: TRBD2
clone size: once
CDR3 DNA: TGTGCCAGCAGCCCTAGGACTAGCGGGGGATCCGGGGAGCTGTTTTTT
CDR3 protein: CASSPRTSGGSGELFF

J gene: TRBJ2-3
V gene: TRBV5-1
CDR3 length: 16
D gene: TRBD2
clone size: .
CDR3 DNA: TGCGCCAGCAGCTTGGTTCTAGCGGGAGCAGGAGATACGCAGTATTTT
CDR3 protein: CASSLVLAGAGDTQYF

J gene: TRBJ1-5
V gene: TRBV25-1
CDR3 length: 12
D gene: TRBD1
clone size: once
CDR3 DNA: TGTGCCAGCAGACAGGGGAATCAGCCCCAGCATTTT
CDR3 protein: CASRQGNQPQHF

J gene: TRBJ2-3
V gene: TRBV6-6
CDR3 length: 15
D gene: TRBD1
clone size: .
CDR3 DNA: TGTGCCAGCAGCCTAGGGGACAGGGCAGGAGATACGCAGTATTTT
CDR3 protein: CASSLGDRAGDTQYF

J gene: TRBJ2-6
V gene: TRBV7-9
CDR3 length: 16
D gene: TRBD1
clone size: .
CDR3 DNA: TGTGCCAGCAGCCCCGACAGGGTCTCTGGGGCCAACGTCCTGACTTTC
CDR3 protein: CASSPDRVSGANVLTF

J gene: TRBJ2-1
V gene: TRBV4-2
CDR3 length: 16
D gene: .
clone size: .
CDR3 DNA: TGTGCCAGCAGCCAAGGGGGGCTGTCTACCTACAATGAGCAGTTCTTC
CDR3 protein: CASSQGGLSTYNEQFF

J gene: TRBJ2-7
V gene: TRBV13
CDR3 length: 14
D gene: TRBD1
clone size: few
CDR3 DNA: TGTGCCAGCAGCCCGGGACAGGGGACCTACGAGCAGTACTTC
CDR3 protein: CASSPGQGTYEQYF

J gene: TRBJ2-7
V gene: TRBV2
CDR3 length: 18
D gene: TRBD1
clone size: .
CDR3 DNA: TGTGCCAGCAGGCTAGAGCCCCCATCAGACAGGGCTACCTACGAGCAGTACTTC
CDR3 protein: CASRLEPPSDRATYEQYF

J gene: TRBJ2-3
V gene: TRBV7-6
CDR3 length: 17
D gene: .
clone size: .
CDR3 DNA: TGTGCCAGCAGCTTAGCTCAACGGGGGAAAGGCACAGATACGCAGTATTTT
CDR3 protein: CASSLAQRGKGTDTQYF

J gene: TRBJ1-3
V gene: TRBV10-3
CDR3 length: 16
D gene: TRBD1
clone size: .
CDR3 DNA: TGTGCCATCAGTGATGGGGACAGGGTGTACGGAAACACCATATATTTT
CDR3 protein: CAISDGDRVYGNTIYF

J gene: TRBJ2-7
V gene: TRBV30
CDR3 length: 12
D gene: .
clone size: .
CDR3 DNA: TGTGCCTTGCAGGTCGCCTCCTACGAGCAGTACTTC
CDR3 protein: CALQVASYEQYF

J gene: TRBJ1-2
V gene: TRBV7-9
CDR3 length: 15
D gene: TRBD1
clone size: .
CDR3 DNA: TGTGCCAGCAGCTCACTCGGGACAGGAGTATCTAGCTACACCTTC
CDR3 protein: CASSSLGTGVSSYTF

J gene: TRBJ2-3
V gene: TRBV9
CDR3 length: 15
D gene: TRBD2
clone size: .
CDR3 DNA: TGTGCCAGCAGCGAAGTAGCGGGACACACAGATACGCAGTATTTT
CDR3 protein: CASSEVAGHTDTQYF